This TCR beta chain comes out of a study of shared clonotypes between healthy human individuals. Overall study context: Each donor contributed plates that comprised three CD4 naive, three CD4 memory, two CD8 naive and one CD8 memory.

This CDR3 is built from 16 residues. V lost 1 base to trimming and J lost 12 bases; unmatched junction nucleotides: 12. Germline V gives CDR1 ENHRY, CDR2 SYGVKD. As for this clone: The antigen is unknown.

Sorted subsets were amplified in replicate PCRs using 200 to 250 ng DNA, roughly 30,000 T cell genomes. This table comes from immunoSEQ multiplex PCR, and its TCRdb copy is limited to in-frame clones, with some not included. The sample consists of roughly 2.1 million clones, about 92% of them appearing once. Naive CD8 populations comprised CD45RO-negative cells positively selected for CCR7, excluding terminally differentiated effector memory CD45RA+ cells. Study-level points and caveats: The generation probabilities recorded for non-shared clonotypes fell below those of clonotypes shared by all four donors. For naive CD4 cells, around 5% of clonotypes were shared across a handful of donors.

The receptor comes from a man between 18 and 35 years old in good health. Some clones in this sample may be carry-over from other donors' samples. The sample consisted of naive CD8+ T cells from PBMCs. The rearrangement uses TRBV10-3 and TRBJ2-1; TRBD2 agrees at 10 bases. The CDR3 reads CAISEWLAGEIGGQFF. DNA of the CDR3: TGTGCCATCAGTGAGTGGCTAGCGGGAGAAATTGGAGGGCAGTTCTTC.